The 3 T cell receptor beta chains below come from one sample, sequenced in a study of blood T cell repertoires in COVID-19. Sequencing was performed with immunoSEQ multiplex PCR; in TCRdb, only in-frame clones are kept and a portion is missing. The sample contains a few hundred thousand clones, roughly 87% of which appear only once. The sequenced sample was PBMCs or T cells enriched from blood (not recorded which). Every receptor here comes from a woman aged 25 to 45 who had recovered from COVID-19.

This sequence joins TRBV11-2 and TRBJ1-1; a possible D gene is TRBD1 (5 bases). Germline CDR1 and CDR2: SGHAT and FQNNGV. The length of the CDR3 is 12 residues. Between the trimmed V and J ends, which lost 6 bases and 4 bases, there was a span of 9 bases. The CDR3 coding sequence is TGTGCCAGCAGGGGGGGGACCACTGAAGCTTTCTTT. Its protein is CASRGGTTEAFF.

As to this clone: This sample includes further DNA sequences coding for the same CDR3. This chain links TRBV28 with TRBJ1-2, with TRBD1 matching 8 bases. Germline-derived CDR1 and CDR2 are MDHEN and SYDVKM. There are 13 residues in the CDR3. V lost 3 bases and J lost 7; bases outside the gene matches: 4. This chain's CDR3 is CASSLDRDRGYTF. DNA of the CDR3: TGTGCCAGCAGTTTGGACAGGGACCGTGGCTACACCTTC.

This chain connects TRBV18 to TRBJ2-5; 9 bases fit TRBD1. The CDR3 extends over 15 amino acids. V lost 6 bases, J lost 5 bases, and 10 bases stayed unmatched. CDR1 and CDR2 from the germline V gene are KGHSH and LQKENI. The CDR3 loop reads CASSPGTGFQETQYF. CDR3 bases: TGTGCCAGCTCGCCAGGGACAGGGTTCCAGGAGACCCAGTACTTC.